This TCR beta chain was sequenced in a study of blood T cell repertoires in COVID-19. Across the study: The United States, Italy and Spain were the sources of the acute and convalescent COVID-19 samples. In each case, the material was cDNA or gDNA derived from T cells, B-cell-depleted T cells, or PBMCs.

This CDR3 comprises 14 residues. Trimming took 4 bases from V and 2 from J; bases not matched to a gene: 1. From germline, CDR1 is MNHEY and CDR2 SMNVEV (reference sequence). This clone was detected a few times. Per the study methods: Estimates of nucleated cell counts were drawn from the amplification of reference gene primers. Clones were sequenced by immunoSEQ multiplex PCR, and TCRdb holds only the in-frame ones, with some missing. The V and J calls and the clone size are those of that table, but D and trimming were determined from the DNA. The table records 250,000 to 350,000 clones, 75% to 90% of them present only once.

This TCR came from a woman aged 45 to 65 who had recovered from COVID-19. The rearrangement joins TRBV27 to TRBJ2-7, with 11 bases lining up with TRBD2. Sequenced: peripheral blood. The CDR3 DNA reads TGTGCCAGCAGTTCTAGCGGGGGGACCTACGAGCAGTACTTC. This gives the protein CASSSSGGTYEQYF.